This is a list of T cell receptor beta chains from one sample in a study of siplizumab effects on memory and regulatory T cells. Sequencing was performed with immunoSEQ multiplex PCR; in TCRdb, only in-frame clones are kept and a portion is missing. Among over 45,000 clones listed, 95% to 98% were seen once. Sequenced: naive CD8+ T cells sorted from blood. These receptors all stem from a human donor in good health. Both conserved end residues are part of each CDR3. Each record gives: CDR3 length, D gene, clone size, J gene, V gene, CDR3 DNA, CDR3 protein. The D gene is left open where the match is weak. Rows may omit the clone size; those that give it use once, few, many or a size class.

CDR3 length: 14
D gene: TRBD1
clone size: NA
J gene: TRBJ1-2
V gene: TRBV29-1
CDR3 DNA: TGCAGCGTTACCGGGACAGGGAAGAACTATGGCTACACCTTC
CDR3 protein: CSVTGTGKNYGYTF

CDR3 length: 15
D gene: TRBD1
clone size: NA
J gene: TRBJ2-1
V gene: TRBV9
CDR3 DNA: TGTGCCAGCAGCGTAGGGGGACAGGGGATAAATGAGCAGTTCTTC
CDR3 protein: CASSVGGQGINEQFF

CDR3 length: 16
D gene: TRBD1
clone size: NA
J gene: TRBJ2-2
V gene: TRBV19
CDR3 DNA: TGTGCCAGTAGTTTCCGTTGGACAGGGGATCCCGGGGAGCTGTTTTTT
CDR3 protein: CASSFRWTGDPGELFF

CDR3 length: 17
D gene: NA
clone size: NA
J gene: TRBJ2-1
V gene: TRBV4-3
CDR3 DNA: TGCGCCAGCAGCCATGGAGGCGGGACTCTCATGGGCAATGAGCAGTTCTTC
CDR3 protein: CASSHGGGTLMGNEQFF

CDR3 length: 11
D gene: TRBD1
clone size: NA
J gene: TRBJ1-1
V gene: TRBV30
CDR3 DNA: TGTGCCTCAACAGGGGCCACTGAAGCTTTCTTT
CDR3 protein: CASTGATEAFF

CDR3 length: 15
D gene: NA
clone size: NA
J gene: TRBJ2-7
V gene: TRBV9
CDR3 DNA: TGTGCCAGCAGCGTAGAGGTCGGATCAAGCTACGAGCAGTACTTC
CDR3 protein: CASSVEVGSSYEQYF

CDR3 length: 11
D gene: TRBD1
clone size: NA
J gene: TRBJ2-3
V gene: TRBV4-1
CDR3 DNA: TGCGCCAGCAGCCAGGGGGACAGCAAGCATTTT
CDR3 protein: CASSQGDSKHF

CDR3 length: 14
D gene: TRBD1
clone size: NA
J gene: TRBJ2-2
V gene: TRBV27
CDR3 DNA: TGTGCCAGCAGTACACAGGGGGGCACCGGGGAGCTGTTTTTT
CDR3 protein: CASSTQGGTGELFF

CDR3 length: 15
D gene: TRBD2
clone size: NA
J gene: TRBJ2-1
V gene: TRBV9
CDR3 DNA: TGTGCCAGCAGCAAGGGACTAGCGGGATCGATTGAGCAGTTCTTC
CDR3 protein: CASSKGLAGSIEQFF

CDR3 length: 13
D gene: NA
clone size: NA
J gene: TRBJ2-2
V gene: TRBV30
CDR3 DNA: TGTGCCTGGAGTCTTTGGGATACCGGGGAGCTGTTTTTT
CDR3 protein: CAWSLWDTGELFF

CDR3 length: 14
D gene: NA
clone size: NA
J gene: TRBJ2-1
V gene: TRBV21-1
CDR3 DNA: TGTGCCAGCAGCAGTCACCAGGAGGTCAATGAGCAGTTCTTC
CDR3 protein: CASSSHQEVNEQFF

CDR3 length: 14
D gene: NA
clone size: once
J gene: TRBJ2-1
V gene: TRBV19
CDR3 DNA: TGTGCCAGTAGTATCTCGGGATCCTACAATGAGCAGTTCTTC
CDR3 protein: CASSISGSYNEQFF

CDR3 length: 12
D gene: NA
clone size: once
J gene: TRBJ2-1
V gene: TRBV5-5
CDR3 DNA: TGTGCCAGCAGCCCCGACGAGGATGAGCAGTTCTTC
CDR3 protein: CASSPDEDEQFF

CDR3 length: 16
D gene: NA
clone size: once
J gene: TRBJ2-3
V gene: TRBV7-8
CDR3 DNA: TGTGCCAGCAGCTTAGGCTGGACGGGAAACACAGATACGCAGTATTTT
CDR3 protein: CASSLGWTGNTDTQYF

CDR3 length: 15
D gene: TRBD1
clone size: NA
J gene: TRBJ2-5
V gene: TRBV19
CDR3 DNA: TGTGCCAGTATCATTGACAGGGGGCGAAGGGAGACCCAGTACTTC
CDR3 protein: CASIIDRGRRETQYF

CDR3 length: 13
D gene: NA
clone size: NA
J gene: TRBJ2-7
V gene: TRBV5-5
CDR3 DNA: TGTGCCAGCACCTGGGGGAGCCGCTACGAGCAGTACTTC
CDR3 protein: CASTWGSRYEQYF